This entry lists 19 T cell receptor beta chains sequenced from one sample in a study of a mutant IDH1 vaccine in newly diagnosed glioma. The time point here: week 47, end of study. The content of each vaccine dose was 300 ug of mutant IDH1 20-mer peptide, and topical imiquimod accompanied it. Their recognized antigens are unknown. Here immunoSEQ multiplex PCR was the method, and the copy in TCRdb shows in-frame clones only, minus some. Of 55,000 to 65,000 clones in the sample, around three quarters were seen once. The source was PBMCs, collected from a glioma patient whose treatment included an IDH1 peptide vaccine. Receptors originate from a man over 45 with glioma.

This rearrangement joins TRBV9 to TRBJ2-1, with 8 bases aligning to TRBD2. Germline CDR1 and CDR2: SGDLS and YYNGEE. V lost 0 bases, J lost 2 bases, and 1 base stayed unmatched. This CDR3 is 15 amino acids long. CDR3 in DNA: TGTGCCAGCAGCGTAGACGGGGGGGCCTACAATGAGCAGTTCTTC. Its translation is CASSVDGGAYNEQFF.

This rearrangement joins TRBV2 to TRBJ2-2, with 7 bases aligning to TRBD2. The V and J ends lost 4 bases and 12 bases, in that order; junction bases with no gene match: 11. The germline V gene has CDR1 SNHLY and CDR2 FYNNEI. This CDR3 has 14 residues. CDR3 amino acids: CASSVGLDGRKLFF. DNA of the CDR3: TGTGCCAGCAGTGTTGGACTAGATGGTAGGAAGCTGTTTTTT.

This clone was recorded once. The chain uses TRBV18 and TRBJ2-7, with TRBD1 identical over 9 bases. Germline CDR1 KGHSH, CDR2 LQKENI. Losses at the gene ends were 6 bases for V and 6 bases for J; bases not matched to a gene: 9. This CDR3 region has 14 residues. The CDR3 DNA is TGTGCCAGCTCCTCCGTGGGACAGGGCTTCGAGCAGTACTTC. Protein: CASSSVGQGFEQYF. The whole variable domain, remainder taken from reference TRBV18 and TRBJ2-7, is NAGVMQNPRHLVRRRGQEARLRCSPMKGHSHVYWYRQLPEEGLKFMVYLQKENIIDESGMPKERFSAEFPKEGPSILRIQQVVRGDSAAYFCASSSVGQGFEQYFGPGTRLTVT.

CDR3: CSPRSSYNEQFF. In DNA form, the CDR3 reads TGCAGCCCGAGGAGCTCCTACAATGAGCAGTTCTTC. The V gene is TRBV29-1, the J gene TRBJ2-1; D not resolved. Trimming removed 8 bases from V and 0 bases from J, with 8 bases in between. The CDR3 sequence is 12 residues long. Germline CDR1 is SQVTM and CDR2 is ANQGSEA.

The gene calls are TRBV18 and TRBJ2-5, with a tentative D call TRBD2 (6 bases). V lost 4 bases and J lost 2, with 14 bases in between. Germline values: CDR1 KGHSH, CDR2 LQKENI. The CDR3 is 15 residues long. The CDR3 nucleotides are TGTGCCAGCTCACGGGGATATGGAGGGCAAGAGACCCAGTACTTC. Its protein product is CASSRGYGGQETQYF.

The chain joins TRBV5-6 to TRBJ1-2; D remains ambiguous. V was clipped by 0 bases and J by 5 bases, with 2 bases between them. The CDR3 has 11 amino acids. Germline loops: CDR1 SGHDT, CDR2 YYEEEE. CDR3 protein: CASSLGYGYTF. Here the CDR3 DNA reads TGTGCCAGCAGCTTGGGGTATGGCTACACCTTC.

The rearrangement joins TRBV7-9 to TRBJ1-5; possibly TRBD1 for D (5 bases). The V and J ends lost 10 bases and 0 bases respectively, with 13 bases between them. CDR3 length: 14 amino acids. The germline V gene has CDR1 SEHNR and CDR2 FQNEAQ (reference sequence). The CDR3 loop reads CATTGPYSNQPQHF. CDR3 coding DNA: TGTGCCACCACGGGGCCGTATAGCAATCAGCCCCAGCATTTT.

This chain connects TRBV28 to TRBJ2-1; possibly TRBD1 for D (6 bases). The germline V and J ends were trimmed by 8 bases and 0 bases, with 17 bases remaining between them. Per germline, CDR1 MDHEN and CDR2 SYDVKM. This CDR3 is 16 amino acids long. The CDR3 loop is CASGDSGASSYNEQFF. The CDR3 coding sequence is TGTGCCAGCGGAGATTCAGGGGCCAGCTCCTACAATGAGCAGTTCTTC.

This clone was seen just once. V is TRBV13 and J is TRBJ2-5; no definite D call. CDR1 is PRHDT, CDR2 FYEKMQ, per germline (reference sequence). Trimming left V 0 bases short and J 5 bases short, with 19 bases between. This CDR3 comprises 17 residues. The chain's CDR3 is CASSLGSDYGVSETQYF. In DNA, the CDR3 is TGTGCCAGCAGCTTAGGCAGCGATTATGGTGTTTCGGAGACCCAGTACTTC.

This chain joins TRBV6-5 and TRBJ2-3, with D possibly matching TRBD2 (6 bases). V lost 6 bases, J lost 4 bases, and 11 bases lay in between. Germline CDR1 is MNHEY and CDR2 is SVGAGI. The CDR3 spans 13 residues. The CDR3 DNA sequence: TGTGCCAGCAGGCGGGACTCCGCAGATACGCAGTATTTT. Protein: CASRRDSADTQYF.

This clone was recorded once. The chain couples TRBV20-1 to TRBJ1-2; no clear D. Germline lookup yields CDR1 DFQATT and CDR2 SNEGSKA (reference sequence). Trimming took 6 bases from V and 5 from J, leaving 10 bases between them. This CDR3 contains 11 residues. This CDR3 reads CSAFTAYGYTF. CDR3 DNA: TGCAGTGCGTTCACAGCTTATGGCTACACCTTC.

The chain links TRBV4-1 to TRBJ1-1, with D unresolved. Between the trimmed V and J ends, which lost 3 bases and 3 bases, there was a span of 14 bases. CDR3 size: 15 residues. From germline, CDR1 is MGHRA and CDR2 YSYEKL. Here the CDR3 DNA reads TGCGCCAGCAGCCAGCAGCCAGGCGCGGACACTGAAGCTTTCTTT. It specifies CASSQQPGADTEAFF.

The J gene is TRBJ2-7, the V gene TRBV4-1, with D possibly being TRBD1 (5 bases). The germline gives CDR1 MGHRA, CDR2 YSYEKL. V lost 1 base, J lost 2 bases, and 9 bases lay in between. This CDR3 has 14 amino acids. CDR3 residues: CASSQVARAYEQYF. The CDR3 DNA reads as TGCGCCAGCAGCCAAGTGGCCAGGGCCTACGAGCAGTACTTC.

The J gene is TRBJ1-1, the V gene TRBV5-1, with D perhaps TRBD1 (5 bases). V lost 3 bases to trimming and J lost 1 base, with 10 bases between them. Looked up from germline, CDR1 is SGHRS and CDR2 is YFSETQ. The CDR3 covers 14 residues. As DNA, the CDR3 is TGCGCCAGCAGCTGGATGGACACGAACACTGAAGCTTTCTTT. It encodes CASSWMDTNTEAFF.

The genes are TRBV9 and TRBJ1-2; 8 bases are shared with TRBD1. V lost 2 bases to trimming and J lost 2 bases; unmatched junction nucleotides: 2. The CDR3 covers 14 residues. In germline, CDR1 is SGDLS, CDR2 YYNGEE. DNA for the CDR3: TGTGCCAGCAGCGTCCGGACAGGGAACTATGGCTACACCTTC. Protein product: CASSVRTGNYGYTF.

The rearrangement links TRBV5-1 to TRBJ2-5, with 14 bases matching TRBD2. The ends lost 3 bases at V and 3 bases at J; junction bases unmatched: 1. The CDR3 extends over 15 amino acids. Germline CDR1 reads SGHRS; CDR2 reads YFSETQ. CDR3 amino acids: CASSWGLAGEETQYF. CDR3 DNA sequence: TGCGCCAGCAGCTGGGGACTAGCGGGGGAAGAGACCCAGTACTTC. The full variable domain, with the rest looked up from reference TRBV5-1 and TRBJ2-5, is KAGVTQTPRYLIKTRGQQVTLSCSPISGHRSVSWYQQTPGQGLQFLFEYFSETQRNKGNFPGRFSGRQFSNSRSEMNVSTLELGDSALYLCASSWGLAGEETQYFGPGTRLLVL.

The V and J genes are TRBV10-2 and TRBJ1-2, with 10 positions matching TRBD1. CDR1 is WSHSY and CDR2 is SAAADI in the germline V gene. CDR3 size: 15 residues. Germline trimming cut 11 bases from V and 5 bases from J; bases unmatched to any gene: 14. CDR3 sequence: CASYRQDRGGYGYTF. The CDR3, as DNA: TGCGCCTCCTACCGTCAGGACAGGGGGGGGTATGGCTACACCTTC.

The gene calls are TRBV5-1 and TRBJ1-1; TRBD1 is a possible D gene (6 bases). Germline-derived CDR1 and CDR2 are SGHRS and YFSETQ. V was pared by 0 bases and J by 2 bases, with 11 bases between. This CDR3 spans 15 amino acids. CDR3 nucleotide sequence: TGCGCCAGCAGCTTGGGTGGGACAAGAAACACTGAAGCTTTCTTT. Its protein product is CASSLGGTRNTEAFF.

Turning to this clone: In the same sample, other DNA sequences code for this CDR3. V and J are TRBV5-1 and TRBJ2-7, with D perhaps matching TRBD1 (5 bases). Between the trimmed V and J ends, which lost 2 bases and 3 bases, there was a span of 6 bases. CDR1 and CDR2 from the germline V gene are SGHRS and YFSETQ. The CDR3 sequence is 12 residues long. The CDR3 bases are TGCGCCAGCAGCTTTCAGGGCTACGAGCAGTACTTC. Amino acids: CASSFQGYEQYF.